This TCR beta chain was recovered during a study of control samples from healthy donors and cancer patients (dated by TCRdb to about 2020). Details on this clone: The specificity of this receptor is unknown. Nothing much larger sits one base from this clone, and base qualities are not available.

The library was prepared using the immunoSEQ multiplex PCR assay. TCRdb limited this immuneACCESS table to in-frame rearrangements with V and J called. A share of clones is missing; checked studies link under half to unresolved V genes, and the rest is unexplained. The sample table lists around 86,000 clones, 80% to 90% of them with a count of one. The biggest ten clones account for 1.9% of the sample. The junction carries 12 bases between V and J, which are trimmed by 2 bases and 7 bases respectively. The CDR3 measures 14 amino acids from cysteine to phenylalanine. Of all the DNA, just the CDR3 is kept, 42 bases in frame from base 1. CDR1 and CDR2 (MDHEN, SYDVKM) derive from the germline V gene.

The rearrangement combines TRBV28 with TRBJ1-5, with TRBD1 perhaps the D gene, on 6 matching bases. Sequencing was carried out using PBMCs. This TCR was sampled from a woman aged 55-69 years with head and neck cancer. Here the CDR3 is given as CASSLVQGGQPQHF. The sequenced DNA: TGTGCCAGCAGTTTAGTACAGGGCGGCCAGCCCCAGCATTTT.